One sample yielded the 25 T cell receptor beta chains listed below, sequenced in a study of blood T cell repertoires in COVID-19 (TCRdb year 2020). Libraries were built with the immunoSEQ multiplex PCR assay. TCRdb stores this immuneACCESS table with in-frame sequences only. Part of the clones is absent; in the studies checked, under half of the shortfall reflects unresolved V genes, and no reason is known for the rest. The sample data list roughly 250,000 clones, and approximately 85% of these were observed just once. Around 11% of the sample comes from the top ten. Sequencing was carried out using peripheral blood. The receptor set was obtained from a woman aged 55-75 years with active or convalescent COVID-19.

The chain employs TRBV5-1 and TRBJ2-7; 9 bases are shared with TRBD2. Germline CDR1 is SGHRS and CDR2 is YFSETQ. V lost 0 bases and J lost 3; bases outside the gene matches: 4. The CDR3 covers 15 residues. CDR3 residues: CASSLVAGGIYEQYF. In DNA form, the CDR3 reads TGCGCCAGCAGCTTGGTGGCGGGGGGGATCTACGAGCAGTACTTC.

V usage is TRBV3-1 (or the pseudogene TRBV3-2) and J usage is TRBJ1-1, with a possible D match to TRBD1 (5 bases). CDR1 LGHDT and CDR2 YNNKEL come from the germline V gene (reference sequence). CDR3 length: 13 residues. The V and J ends lost 4 bases and 7 bases respectively, with 13 bases between them. CDR3: CASSRGHSGEAFF. The CDR3 nucleotides read TGTGCCAGCAGCCGGGGCCACTCGGGTGAAGCTTTCTTT.

CDR3 sequence reads: CASSNNRISYEQYF. The DNA for the CDR3 is TGTGCCAGCAGTAACAACAGGATATCCTACGAGCAGTACTTC. This chain joins TRBV3-1 (or the pseudogene TRBV3-2) and TRBJ2-7; a weak D match, TRBD1 (5 bases). The CDR3 is made up of 14 amino acids. Per germline, CDR1 LGHDT and CDR2 YNNKEL (reference sequence). The V end lost 6 bases, the J end lost 1 base, and 13 bases lay between the germline ends.

The chain joins TRBV27 to TRBJ1-2; 7 bases are shared with TRBD1. The germline CDR1 and CDR2 sequences are MNHEY and SMNVEV (reference sequence). V was clipped by 5 bases and J by 8 bases; unmatched bases: 8. The CDR3 contains 13 residues. CDR3 DNA: TGTGCCAGCAGTCCCGGGACAGTCTTGGGCTACACCTTC. Translating gives CASSPGTVLGYTF.

J is TRBJ2-5 and V is TRBV19; 8 nucleotides line up with TRBD2. The CDR3 consists of 14 residues. Trimming took 7 bases from V and 6 from J; bases not matched to a gene: 10. CDR1 is LNHDA, CDR2 SQIVND, per germline (reference sequence). CDR3 coding DNA: TGTGCCAGTACCGCGGGGGGTCCCCTGAAGACCCAGTACTTC. Protein sequence: CASTAGGPLKTQYF.

The chain carries TRBV11-2 and TRBJ2-1; 11 nucleotides match TRBD2. V lost 4 bases, J lost 6 bases, and 5 bases stayed unmatched. Germline CDR1 and CDR2: SGHAT and FQNNGV. The CDR3 length is 15 residues. The CDR3 DNA reads TGTGCCAGCAGCTCCTCGGGGACTAGCGGCAATGAGCAGTTCTTC. As protein: CASSSSGTSGNEQFF.

Only a few counts were recorded for this clone. The gene calls are TRBV24-1 and TRBJ2-1; tentative D call: TRBD2 (5 bases). V shed 2 bases and J shed 0 bases, with 13 bases lying between them. Germline CDR1 and CDR2: KGHDR and SFDVKD. The CDR3 has 17 residues. The DNA of the CDR3 is TGTGCCACCAGTGATTCCAAACGGGGAAGCTCCTACAATGAGCAGTTCTTC. Translated, it gives CATSDSKRGSSYNEQFF.

The chain couples TRBV28 to TRBJ2-7; 8 bases are a match to TRBD2. Trimming removed 5 bases from V and 0 bases from J; junction bases left unmatched: 12. Germline V CDR1 and CDR2: MDHEN, SYDVKM. The CDR3 runs 17 residues. CDR3 in amino acids: CASSSGGGPRNSYEQYF. The DNA of the CDR3 is TGTGCCAGCAGTAGCGGGGGCGGACCCCGAAACTCCTACGAGCAGTACTTC.

The V and J genes are TRBV9 and TRBJ1-1; the match to TRBD1 covers 10 bases. The CDR3 consists of 15 residues. The V gene end was trimmed by 4 bases and the J gene end by 4 bases; junction bases not matched to a gene: 7. CDR1 and CDR2 (germline): SGDLS, YYNGEE. The CDR3 spells CASSPRQGAGTEAFF. The CDR3 coding sequence is TGTGCCAGCAGCCCCCGACAGGGGGCAGGCACTGAAGCTTTCTTT.

The CDR3, as DNA: TGTGCCAGCAGTGAAAGCCTAGCGGGGGGGCGTACAGATACGCAGTATTTT. It translates to CASSESLAGGRTDTQYF. This chain connects TRBV6-1 to TRBJ2-3; the match to TRBD2 covers 12 bases. The V and J ends lost 2 bases and 3 bases, in that order; junction bases with no gene match: 6. The CDR3 has 17 residues. The germline V gene has CDR1 MNHNS and CDR2 SASEGT.

This sequence joins TRBV30 and TRBJ1-6, with a possible D match to TRBD1 (5 bases). The CDR3 is 16 residues long. From germline, CDR1 is GTSNPN and CDR2 SVGIG (reference sequence). The V end lost 2 bases, the J end lost 1 base, and 12 bases lay between the germline ends. CDR3: CAWSFGGGSYNSPLHF. The DNA of the CDR3 is TGTGCCTGGAGTTTCGGGGGGGGATCCTATAATTCACCCCTCCACTTT.

This clone appeared a few times. The chain carries TRBV13 and TRBJ1-5; no definite D call. Trimming took 3 bases from V and 4 from J, leaving 13 bases between them. The CDR3 consists of 15 residues. Looked up from germline, CDR1 is PRHDT and CDR2 is FYEKMQ (reference sequence). DNA for the CDR3: TGTGCCAGCAGCTTGGGCACAGACCCTAATCAGCCCCAGCATTTT. Protein sequence: CASSLGTDPNQPQHF.

The rearrangement uses TRBV30 and TRBJ1-3; 9 bases are shared with TRBD1. Germline values: CDR1 GTSNPN, CDR2 SVGIG (reference sequence). CDR3 size: 14 residues. The junction had 2 bases not matched to a gene; V was cut back by 5 bases and J by 0 bases. The CDR3, as DNA: TGTGCCTGGGGGACAGGGAACTCTGGAAACACCATATATTTT. It is translated as CAWGTGNSGNTIYF.

The genes are TRBV7-8 and TRBJ2-1; TRBD2 agrees at 13 bases. Germline CDR1 and CDR2: SGHVS and FQNEAQ. The length of the CDR3 is 17 residues. With V trimmed by 4 bases and J by 4 bases, 7 bases remained unmatched. CDR3: CASSSHRTSGGYNEQFF. In DNA, the CDR3 is TGTGCCAGCAGCTCGCACCGGACTAGCGGGGGATACAATGAGCAGTTCTTC.

This chain uses TRBV3-1 (or the pseudogene TRBV3-2) with TRBJ1-4, with D unresolved. The V end lost 2 bases, the J end lost 4 bases, and 14 bases lay between the germline ends. Germline CDR1 LGHDT, CDR2 YNNKEL (reference sequence). This CDR3 has 16 amino acids. CDR3 protein: CASSQQGGFGNEKLFF. CDR3 DNA: TGTGCCAGCAGCCAACAAGGCGGGTTTGGTAATGAAAAACTGTTTTTT.

This chain links TRBV7-9 with TRBJ1-1; 7 bases map to TRBD1. V was clipped by 5 bases and J by 5 bases; unmatched bases: 8. Germline values: CDR1 SEHNR, CDR2 FQNEAQ (reference sequence). This CDR3 comprises 14 residues. CDR3 DNA sequence: TGTGCCAGCAGCACCTACAGGGGTTTAACTGAAGCTTTCTTT. Translated: CASSTYRGLTEAFF.

The chain uses TRBV18 and TRBJ2-3; 8 bases fit TRBD2. The CDR3 is 19 residues long. The germline V gene encodes CDR1 KGHSH and CDR2 LQKENI. Trimming cost V 0 bases and J 7 bases; bases outside gene matches: 18. The CDR3 DNA sequence: TGTGCCAGCTCACCACCAAATAGCGGGGCCGTTTCCAAACTTCATACGCAGTATTTT. This codes for CASSPPNSGAVSKLHTQYF.

The chain carries TRBV4-1 and TRBJ1-4; D is perhaps TRBD1 (6 bases). Trimming removed 1 base from V and 8 bases from J, with 17 bases in between. The CDR3 contains 16 residues. The V gene's germline CDR1 is MGHRA and CDR2 YSYEKL. The CDR3 region has the DNA TGCGCCAGCAGCCAAGGGGGACAACCGATACGGGAAAAACTGTTTTTT. Amino acids: CASSQGGQPIREKLFF.

This chain's CDR3 is CASSQDLAGYSSGANVLTF. CDR3 DNA: TGTGCCAGCAGCCAAGACCTCGCGGGGTATAGCTCTGGGGCCAACGTCCTGACTTTC. This chain links TRBV4-2 with TRBJ2-6; D might be TRBD2 (6 bases). The germline V and J ends were trimmed by 0 bases and 0 bases, with 15 bases remaining between them. The CDR3 is 19 amino acids. CDR1 is LGHNA and CDR2 is YNFKEQ in the germline V gene.

The chain is built from TRBV2 and TRBJ2-3; the match to TRBD1 covers 7 bases. The CDR3 is made up of 12 amino acids. Germline V gene data show CDR1 as SNHLY and CDR2 as FYNNEI. V lost 6 bases and J lost 7; bases outside the gene matches: 4. The CDR3 loop is CASREQGYTQYF. CDR3 nucleotide sequence: TGTGCCAGCAGGGAACAGGGGTATACGCAGTATTTT.

The V and J genes are TRBV6-2 or TRBV6-3 and TRBJ1-2; 8 nucleotides line up with TRBD1. The trim removed 5 bases at V and 7 bases at J, leaving 12 bases unmatched. Germline values: CDR1 MNHEY, CDR2 SVGEGT. This CDR3 spans 15 amino acids. CDR3 DNA: TGTGCCAGCAGTAACTACGCGACAGGGGCTTTTGGCTACACCTTC. It encodes CASSNYATGAFGYTF.

This chain links TRBV6-2 or TRBV6-3 with TRBJ2-1, with 8 bases lining up with TRBD2. The CDR3 is made up of 16 amino acids. Trimming cost V 6 bases and J 0 bases; bases outside gene matches: 7. Germline values: CDR1 MNHEY, CDR2 SVGEGT. The CDR3 spells CASSLGSGGSYNEQFF. In DNA, the CDR3 is TGTGCCAGCAGCCTGGGGAGCGGGGGCTCCTACAATGAGCAGTTCTTC.

In this sample, this clone turned up once. The chain recombines TRBV19 with TRBJ1-1; a weak D match, TRBD1 (5 bases). This CDR3 comprises 14 residues. Trimming left V 5 bases short and J 3 bases short, with 13 bases between. CDR1 is LNHDA, CDR2 SQIVND, per germline (reference sequence). The CDR3 here is CASSPGGRDTEAFF. CDR3 DNA sequence: TGTGCCAGTAGTCCCGGGGGGAGGGACACTGAAGCTTTCTTT. Together with reference TRBV19 and TRBJ1-1, the CDR3 gives the full variable domain: DGGITQSPKYLFRKEGQNVTLSCEQNLNHDAMYWYRQDPGQGLRLIYYSQIVNDFQKGDIAEGYSVSREKKESFPLTVTSAQKNPTAFYLCASSPGGRDTEAFFGQGTRLTVV.

The chain combines TRBV2 with TRBJ2-6, with a possible D match to TRBD1 (6 bases). The V end lost 5 bases, the J end lost 0 bases, and 14 bases lay between the germline ends. CDR1 is SNHLY and CDR2 is FYNNEI in the germline V gene. CDR3 length: 17 residues. The CDR3 DNA reads TGTGCCAGCAGTCCCCTGACAGGCCCCTCTGGGGCCAACGTCCTGACTTTC. Protein sequence: CASSPLTGPSGANVLTF.

The V and J genes are TRBV18 and TRBJ2-7; maybe TRBD1 (6 bases). Germline CDR1 reads KGHSH; CDR2 reads LQKENI. The CDR3 is 15 amino acids. Trimming left V 4 bases short and J 1 base short, with 14 bases between. Here the CDR3 reads CASSLVQDRSYEQYF. CDR3 coding DNA: TGTGCCAGCTCACTCGTTCAGGACAGATCCTACGAGCAGTACTTC.